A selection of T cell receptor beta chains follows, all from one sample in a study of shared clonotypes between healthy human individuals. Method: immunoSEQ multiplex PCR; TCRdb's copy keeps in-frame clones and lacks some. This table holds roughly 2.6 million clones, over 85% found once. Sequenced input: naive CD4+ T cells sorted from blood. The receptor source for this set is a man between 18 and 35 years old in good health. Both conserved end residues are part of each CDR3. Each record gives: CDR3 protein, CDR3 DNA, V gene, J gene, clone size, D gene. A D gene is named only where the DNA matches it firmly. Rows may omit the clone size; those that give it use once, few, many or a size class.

CDR3aa: CASSPGGEAFF
CDR3nt: TGTGCCAGCAGCCCAGGGGGAGAAGCTTTCTTT
v_gene: TRBV7-9
j_gene: TRBJ1-1
abundance: .
d_gene: TRBD1

CDR3aa: CASSFQGGRYEQYF
CDR3nt: TGTGCCAGCAGCTTCCAGGGGGGGAGATACGAGCAGTACTTC
v_gene: TRBV5-6
j_gene: TRBJ2-7
abundance: .
d_gene: .

CDR3aa: CASTERGKQETQYF
CDR3nt: TGCGCCAGCACCGAGCGGGGGAAACAAGAGACCCAGTACTTC
v_gene: TRBV5-1
j_gene: TRBJ2-5
abundance: .
d_gene: TRBD2

CDR3aa: CASSDRRGPGEQYF
CDR3nt: TGTGCCAGCAGCGACCGACGGGGCCCGGGGGAGCAGTACTTC
v_gene: TRBV7-2
j_gene: TRBJ2-7
abundance: .
d_gene: .

CDR3aa: CASSSTGTGLRTEAFF
CDR3nt: TGTGCCAGCAGCTCCACCGGGACAGGGCTCAGAACTGAAGCTTTCTTT
v_gene: TRBV5-6
j_gene: TRBJ1-1
abundance: .
d_gene: TRBD1

CDR3aa: CASSLVAGKIQETQYF
CDR3nt: TGCGCCAGCAGCTTGGTTGCGGGCAAAATACAAGAGACCCAGTACTTC
v_gene: TRBV5-1
j_gene: TRBJ2-5
abundance: .
d_gene: .

CDR3aa: CASNEANWNTEAFF
CDR3nt: TGTGCCAGCAATGAGGCCAACTGGAACACTGAAGCTTTCTTT
v_gene: TRBV2
j_gene: TRBJ1-1
abundance: .
d_gene: .

CDR3aa: CASRRAGAPDTQYF
CDR3nt: TGTGCCAGCCGTCGGGCGGGGGCTCCAGATACGCAGTATTTT
v_gene: TRBV2
j_gene: TRBJ2-3
abundance: .
d_gene: .

CDR3aa: CAWSDTSAWLVETQYF
CDR3nt: TGTGCCTGGAGCGATACTAGCGCTTGGCTTGTAGAGACCCAGTACTTC
v_gene: TRBV30
j_gene: TRBJ2-5
abundance: .
d_gene: TRBD2

CDR3aa: CASSYSSAALQETQYF
CDR3nt: TGTGCCAGCAGTTACTCATCGGCAGCGCTTCAAGAGACCCAGTACTTC
v_gene: TRBV6-5
j_gene: TRBJ2-5
abundance: .
d_gene: .

CDR3aa: CASRKGGVNTDTQYF
CDR3nt: TGTGCCAGCAGGAAGGGGGGGGTGAACACAGATACGCAGTATTTT
v_gene: TRBV6-6
j_gene: TRBJ2-3
abundance: .
d_gene: .

CDR3aa: CASSPWDTGELFF
CDR3nt: TGTGCCAGCAGCCCCTGGGACACCGGGGAGCTGTTTTTT
v_gene: TRBV9
j_gene: TRBJ2-2
abundance: .
d_gene: .

CDR3aa: CASTTTGGGTEAFF
CDR3nt: TGTGCCAGCACCACCACAGGGGGCGGCACTGAAGCTTTCTTT
v_gene: TRBV2
j_gene: TRBJ1-1
abundance: .
d_gene: TRBD1

CDR3aa: CASSSPGGGDSPLHF
CDR3nt: TGTGCCAGCAGTTCCCCGGGAGGGGGGGATTCACCCCTCCACTTT
v_gene: TRBV28
j_gene: TRBJ1-6
abundance: .
d_gene: .

CDR3aa: CASISLQDSLAYF
CDR3nt: TGTGCCAGCATCTCCTTACAGGACAGCCTCGCGTACTTC
v_gene: TRBV6-1
j_gene: TRBJ2-7
abundance: .
d_gene: .

CDR3aa: CASSYTEGPQHF
CDR3nt: TGTGCCAGCAGCTACACCGAGGGGCCCCAGCATTTT
v_gene: TRBV2
j_gene: TRBJ1-5
abundance: few
d_gene: .

CDR3aa: CASFTGPGNTIYF
CDR3nt: TGTGCCAGCTTTACAGGGCCTGGAAACACCATATATTTT
v_gene: TRBV6-1
j_gene: TRBJ1-3
abundance: .
d_gene: .

CDR3aa: CASSEYPGAPYEQYF
CDR3nt: TGTGCCAGCAGTGAATACCCAGGCGCCCCATACGAGCAGTACTTC
v_gene: TRBV6-1
j_gene: TRBJ2-7
abundance: .
d_gene: .

CDR3aa: CAWSVRVMGGTEAFF
CDR3nt: TGTGCCTGGAGTGTACGAGTTATGGGAGGGACTGAAGCTTTCTTT
v_gene: TRBV30
j_gene: TRBJ1-1
abundance: .
d_gene: .

CDR3aa: CSVGAGMPYNEQFF
CDR3nt: TGCAGCGTGGGTGCAGGAATGCCCTACAATGAGCAGTTCTTC
v_gene: TRBV29-1
j_gene: TRBJ2-1
abundance: few
d_gene: .

CDR3aa: CASSLKGLAYEQYF
CDR3nt: TGTGCCAGCAGTTTAAAGGGCCTTGCCTACGAGCAGTACTTC
v_gene: TRBV28
j_gene: TRBJ2-7
abundance: .
d_gene: .

CDR3aa: CASSSRTGNEQFF
CDR3nt: TGTGCTAGCAGCTCTCGGACAGGCAATGAGCAGTTCTTC
v_gene: TRBV7-7
j_gene: TRBJ2-1
abundance: .
d_gene: TRBD1

CDR3aa: CASSYKREGYNEQFF
CDR3nt: TGTGCCAGCAGTTACAAGCGGGAGGGATACAATGAGCAGTTCTTC
v_gene: TRBV6-5
j_gene: TRBJ2-1
abundance: .
d_gene: TRBD2

CDR3aa: CASTSAHITVNTEAFF
CDR3nt: TGTGCCAGCACAAGTGCCCACATCACAGTGAACACTGAAGCTTTCTTT
v_gene: TRBV18
j_gene: TRBJ1-1
abundance: .
d_gene: .

CDR3aa: CASSQTGGFATNEKLFF
CDR3nt: TGCGCCAGCAGCCAGACAGGGGGATTCGCAACTAATGAAAAACTGTTTTTT
v_gene: TRBV4-1
j_gene: TRBJ1-4
abundance: .
d_gene: TRBD1

CDR3aa: CASSVGPGVANQPQHF
CDR3nt: TGTGCCAGCAGCGTAGGCCCAGGGGTGGCCAATCAGCCCCAGCATTTT
v_gene: TRBV9
j_gene: TRBJ1-5
abundance: once
d_gene: .

CDR3aa: CASSPAGRDEQYF
CDR3nt: TGTGCCAGCAGCCCAGCGGGGAGAGACGAGCAGTACTTC
v_gene: TRBV25-1
j_gene: TRBJ2-7
abundance: .
d_gene: TRBD2

CDR3aa: CASSLELAGGKNEQFF
CDR3nt: TGCGCCAGCAGCTTGGAATTAGCGGGAGGTAAAAATGAGCAGTTCTTC
v_gene: TRBV5-1
j_gene: TRBJ2-1
abundance: .
d_gene: TRBD2